The T cell receptor (beta chain) under discussion was sequenced for a study of CD8 T cells in ankylosing spondylitis. Broader study findings: Significant enrichment of disease-linked clones was reportedly seen in matched ankylosing spondylitis synovial fluid. In ankylosing spondylitis blood, a motif of seven to nine highly homologous TCR beta variants appeared characteristic.

This CDR3 has 13 residues. V shed 8 bases and J 0 bases; nucleotides not matched to a gene: 6. Germline V gene sequence: CDR1 SQVTM, CDR2 ANQGSEA. This clonotype occurred a few times. Its antigen is not identified. Quantitative 5'-RACE with molecular barcodes generated TCR beta libraries. In TCRdb, the 5' RACE reads were re-called with MiXCR into one record per CDR3 protein. There are 650,000 to 800,000 distinct CDR3 sequences in the sample; around 19% occur only once, and over 15% lies in the top ten. The TCR comes from a male donor with ankylosing spondylitis. This chain links TRBV29-1 with TRBJ1-1; 7 bases map to TRBD1. Sequencing used blood, either unsorted or a sorted T cell fraction (not recorded which). The CDR3, as DNA: TGCAGCATGACAGGGACGATGAACACTGAAGCTTTCTTT. Residues: CSMTGTMNTEAFF.